The 32 T cell receptor beta chains in this list originate from one sample, sequenced in a study of cytomegalovirus exposure and HLA in healthy donors. Amplification used 60 Vbeta primers and 13 Jbeta primers. Profiled with immunoSEQ multiplex PCR; TCRdb holds only in-frame clones, not every one. The sample has 150,000 to 200,000 clones, 86% seen once. Sequencing used PBMCs. All receptors come from a woman between 18 and 29 years old in good health and CMV-seronegative.

V usage is TRBV5-1 and J usage is TRBJ1-1, with TRBD1 identical over 7 bases. The CDR3 contains 13 residues. Germline V lookup: CDR1 SGHRS, CDR2 YFSETQ. Losses at the gene ends were 4 bases for V and 1 base for J; bases not matched to a gene: 1. The CDR3 DNA follows: TGCGCCAGCAGCCGGGACAGGAACACTGAAGCTTTCTTT. This encodes CASSRDRNTEAFF.

The chain joins TRBV10-3 to TRBJ2-3, with 12 bases that match TRBD2. Unmatched junction bases numbered 8, after V lost 6 bases and J lost 4 bases. Germline-derived CDR1 and CDR2 are ENHRY and SYGVKD. The CDR3 loop spans 16 amino acids. CDR3 protein: CAIRGGTSGFADTQYF. The CDR3 nucleotides are TGTGCCATCAGGGGTGGGACTAGCGGGTTCGCAGATACGCAGTATTTT.

Points on this clone: Germline is not matched at one junction end, which may reflect a read error. V is TRBV7-9 and J is TRBJ1-2, with no clear D. CDR3 length: 12 residues. In germline, CDR1 is SEHNR, CDR2 FQNEAQ (reference sequence). CDR3 DNA sequence: TGTTCCAGCAGCCAGGAACGTGGCGGCTACACCTTC. Its protein is CSSSQERGGYTF.

V usage is TRBV5-1 and J usage is TRBJ1-4; 8 bases match TRBD1. The V gene's germline CDR1 is SGHRS and CDR2 YFSETQ. V shed 2 bases, J shed 10 bases, and the junction held 7 bases outside the gene matches. This CDR3 region has 14 residues. The CDR3: CASSLDDRGGKLFF. In DNA form, the CDR3 reads TGCGCCAGCAGCTTAGATGACAGGGGTGGAAAACTGTTTTTT. Based on the CDR3 plus reference TRBV5-1 and TRBJ1-4, the full variable domain is KAGVTQTPRYLIKTRGQQVTLSCSPISGHRSVSWYQQTPGQGLQFLFEYFSETQRNKGNFPGRFSGRQFSNSRSEMNVSTLELGDSALYLCASSLDDRGGKLFFGSGTQLSVL.

The CDR3 sequence: CASSSLTGEAFF. The DNA of the CDR3 is TGTGCCAGCAGCTCGCTAACAGGTGAAGCTTTCTTT. V and J are TRBV7-9 and TRBJ1-1; D may be TRBD1 (5 bases). V lost 4 bases, J lost 7 bases, and 10 bases lay in between. The V gene's germline CDR1 is SEHNR and CDR2 FQNEAQ (reference sequence). The CDR3 consists of 12 residues. Combining the CDR3 with reference TRBV7-9 and TRBJ1-1 gives the whole variable domain DTGVSQNPRHKITKRGQNVTFRCDPISEHNRLYWYRQTLGQGPEFLTYFQNEAQLEKSRLLSDRFSAERPKGSFSTLEIQRTEQGDSAMYLCASSSLTGEAFFGQGTRLTVV.

The chain has TRBV19 and TRBJ2-1; 8 bases line up with TRBD1. The CDR3 consists of 14 residues. Trimming removed 10 bases from V and 5 bases from J; junction bases left unmatched: 10. The germline gives CDR1 LNHDA, CDR2 SQIVND (reference sequence). CDR3: CATGQGRFHNEQFF. The CDR3 DNA reads TGTGCCACCGGACAGGGAAGGTTCCACAATGAGCAGTTCTTC.

The rearrangement joins TRBV19 to TRBJ2-2; D unresolved. Germline V gene sequence: CDR1 LNHDA, CDR2 SQIVND (reference sequence). CDR3 length: 14 amino acids. V dropped 5 bases and J dropped 0 bases, with 7 bases sitting between them. The CDR3 nucleotides read TGTGCCAGTAGTGCAGTATCGAACACCGGGGAGCTGTTTTTT. It specifies CASSAVSNTGELFF.

The chain joins TRBV19 to TRBJ1-5, with 10 bases lining up with TRBD1. The germline CDR1 and CDR2 sequences are LNHDA and SQIVND (reference sequence). V was clipped by 5 bases and J by 7 bases; unmatched bases: 5. The CDR3 contains 14 residues. The CDR3 sequence: CASSSGQGGQPQHF. The CDR3 nucleotides read TGTGCCAGTAGTTCAGGACAGGGGGGGCAGCCCCAGCATTTT.

The gene calls are TRBV7-9 and TRBJ2-4; no clear D. CDR1 and CDR2 (germline): SEHNR, FQNEAQ (reference sequence). CDR3 size: 17 residues. V was pared by 1 base and J by 0 bases, with 13 bases between. CDR3 nucleotides: TGTGCCAGCAGCTTAGGTTCCCTTTCTCTAGCCAAAAACATTCAGTACTTC. It is translated as CASSLGSLSLAKNIQYF.

The gene calls are TRBV5-1 and TRBJ2-5; 8 nucleotides align to TRBD2. The CDR3 contains 15 residues. Germline values: CDR1 SGHRS, CDR2 YFSETQ. The J segment lost 4 bases and the V segment lost 2 bases, leaving 7 bases of the junction unmatched. CDR3 nucleotides: TGCGCCAGCAGCTTTCCGGGGGGGCCCTTAGAGACCCAGTACTTC. Amino acid sequence: CASSFPGGPLETQYF.

This clone was observed many times. This chain uses TRBV2 with TRBJ1-4, with a possible D match to TRBD1 (5 bases). This CDR3 contains 12 residues. Trimming took 4 bases from V and 15 from J, leaving 15 bases between them. CDR1 is SNHLY, CDR2 FYNNEI, per germline. The CDR3 spells CASSAAGGRMFF. The CDR3 DNA follows: TGTGCCAGCAGTGCGGCGGGGGGGAGAATGTTTTTT.

V gene TRBV19 combines with J gene TRBJ1-1; D might be TRBD1 (5 bases). The CDR3 covers 12 residues. The V gene's germline CDR1 is LNHDA and CDR2 SQIVND (reference sequence). V lost 6 bases to trimming and J lost 7 bases, with 12 bases between them. Written as DNA, the CDR3 is TGTGCCAGTAGCGACAGCCAACTTGAAGCTTTCTTT. Translation gives CASSDSQLEAFF.

About this clone itself: One junction end does not reproduce the germline sequence, and a read error may be involved. This chain uses TRBV4-1 with TRBJ2-4, with 9 bases fitting TRBD2. Germline V gene lookup returns CDR1 MGHRA and CDR2 YSYEKL. The CDR3 totals 14 residues. CDR3: CASSSPGLAYDFGF. For the CDR3, the DNA is TGCGCCAGCAGCAGCCCGGGACTAGCTTATGATTTCGGGTTC.

The V call is TRBV30, the J call TRBJ1-1; D is unresolved. V was cut by 3 bases and J by 4 bases, with 9 bases left in between. Germline-derived CDR1 and CDR2 are GTSNPN and SVGIG (reference sequence). The CDR3 has 12 residues. The CDR3 DNA is TGTGCCTGGAGCTACAGCGGCACTGAAGCTTTCTTT. Its protein product is CAWSYSGTEAFF. Variable domain in full (rest from reference TRBV30 and TRBJ1-1): SQTIHQWPATLVQPVGSPLSLECTVEGTSNPNLYWYRQAAGRGLQLLFYSVGIGQISSEVPQNLSASRPQDRQFILSSKKLLLSDSGFYLCAWSYSGTEAFFGQGTRLTVV.

The chain is built from TRBV7-9 and TRBJ2-3; no firm D call. CDR3 length: 12 amino acids. Germline assignment: CDR1 SEHNR and CDR2 FQNEAQ (reference sequence). The V gene lost 4 bases and the J gene lost 5 bases, with 7 bases spanning the gap. In nucleotides, the CDR3 is TGTGCCAGCAGCTCCGAGTTAGATACGCAGTATTTT. Protein sequence: CASSSELDTQYF.

The gene calls are TRBV27 and TRBJ1-1; a weak D match, TRBD1 (6 bases). Looked up from germline, CDR1 is MNHEY and CDR2 is SMNVEV (reference sequence). The CDR3 covers 12 residues. V lost 6 bases, J lost 6 bases, and 11 bases lay in between. CDR3 in amino acids: CASSPGGPEAFF. The CDR3 DNA follows: TGTGCCAGCAGCCCGGGGGGCCCTGAAGCTTTCTTT.

V and J are TRBV6-4 and TRBJ1-2; possibly TRBD1 for D (6 bases). CDR1 is MRHNA and CDR2 is SNTAGT in the germline V gene. The CDR3 extends over 14 amino acids. Trimming removed 3 bases at V and 7 bases at J, with 15 bases between. The CDR3: CASSEQGGDGGYTF. CDR3 DNA sequence: TGTGCCAGCAGTGAACAGGGTGGGGATGGTGGCTACACCTTC.

Details on this clone: Other DNA variants within this sample encode the same CDR3. The chain's CDR3 is CASSAGNTEAFF. CDR3 nucleotides: TGTGCCAGCAGTGCAGGGAACACTGAAGCTTTCTTT. V usage is TRBV6-1 and J usage is TRBJ1-1; no definite D call. Germline CDR1 is MNHNS and CDR2 is SASEGT. V dropped 4 bases and J dropped 1 base, with 4 bases sitting between them. The CDR3 covers 12 residues.

This clone was seen a handful of times. The V call is TRBV4-1, the J call TRBJ1-1; possible D gene TRBD1, 5 bases. The CDR3 is 15 residues long. Germline V CDR1 and CDR2: MGHRA, YSYEKL. V was pared by 3 bases and J by 8 bases, with 19 bases between. CDR3 bases: TGCGCCAGCAGCCAGGAGCCAAGGAGGGGCCCCGAAGCTTTCTTT. Its protein product is CASSQEPRRGPEAFF.

The chain links TRBV19 to TRBJ2-5; 8 bases are a match to TRBD1. Per germline, CDR1 LNHDA and CDR2 SQIVND (reference sequence). The CDR3 extends over 14 amino acids. J gave up 2 bases and V 4 bases, and 3 bases lay outside the gene matches. As DNA, the CDR3 is TGTGCCAGTAGTAAGGACAGGGATCAAGAGACCCAGTACTTC. Its protein is CASSKDRDQETQYF.

CDR3 sequence (DNA): TGTGCCAGCAGTCTTGACAGGGTGAATCAGCCCCAGCATTTT. Amino acid sequence: CASSLDRVNQPQHF. V is TRBV27 and J is TRBJ1-5; TRBD1 aligns across 7 bases. This CDR3 is built from 14 residues. Germline assignment: CDR1 MNHEY and CDR2 SMNVEV (reference sequence). With 5 bases clipped from V and 4 bases from J, the junction kept 5 bases outside the gene matches.

The chain couples TRBV7-8 to TRBJ1-2, with 9 bases identical to TRBD1. The CDR3 length is 16 residues. Per germline, CDR1 SGHVS and CDR2 FQNEAQ. V lost 0 bases and J lost 5; bases outside the gene matches: 7. The CDR3 protein is CASSLAGTGLEYGYTF. The DNA of the CDR3 is TGTGCCAGCAGCTTAGCAGGGACAGGGCTGGAATATGGCTACACCTTC.

This chain connects TRBV19 to TRBJ1-1; D is uncertain. Trimming left V 3 bases short and J 5 bases short, with 10 bases between. From germline, CDR1 is LNHDA and CDR2 SQIVND (reference sequence). This CDR3 is 13 amino acids long. The DNA for the CDR3 is TGTGCCAGTAGTATCAGAGGGTCTACTGAAGCTTTCTTT. Translating it yields CASSIRGSTEAFF.

The chain uses TRBV5-1 and TRBJ2-1; 11 bases fit TRBD2. Germline V gene lookup returns CDR1 SGHRS and CDR2 YFSETQ. This CDR3 has 15 residues. J lost 4 bases, V lost 3 bases, and 3 bases had no gene match. The CDR3: CASSSGTSGYNEQFF. The CDR3 DNA reads as TGCGCCAGCAGCTCCGGGACTAGCGGTTACAATGAGCAGTTCTTC.

In the case of this clone: Its ends do not fully match the called genes, so a read error is possible. The chain employs TRBV18 and TRBJ2-5; TRBD2 matches 10 bases. CDR1 is KGHSH, CDR2 LQKENI, per germline. The CDR3 is made up of 15 amino acids. The CDR3 spells CASSPLAGSEETQYF. In DNA, the CDR3 is TGTGCCAGCTCCCCACTAGCGGGGAGTGAAGAGACCCAGTACTTC.

The rearrangement links TRBV5-6 to TRBJ2-3; TRBD2 is a possible D gene (6 bases). CDR1 and CDR2 (germline): SGHDT, YYEEEE. Trimming took 3 bases from V and 0 from J, leaving 11 bases between them. The CDR3 is 15 amino acids. This chain's CDR3 is CASSSTSSSTDTQYF. The CDR3 coding sequence is TGTGCCAGCAGCTCGACTAGTTCAAGCACAGATACGCAGTATTTT.

In its sample, this clone was seen once. The V gene is TRBV18, the J gene TRBJ2-2, with D perhaps TRBD1 (6 bases). CDR3 length: 14 amino acids. V was pared by 2 bases and J by 7 bases, with 11 bases between. Germline CDR1 KGHSH, CDR2 LQKENI. CDR3: CASSPARDIGELFF. CDR3 DNA: TGTGCCAGCTCACCAGCCAGGGACATCGGGGAGCTGTTTTTT.

This chain links TRBV2 with TRBJ2-5; 7 bases match TRBD2. V shed 8 bases and J 4 bases; nucleotides not matched to a gene: 7. This CDR3 contains 13 residues. The germline V gene encodes CDR1 SNHLY and CDR2 FYNNEI. The CDR3 DNA is TGTGCCAGCGGTTCTGGGGGGGGAGAGACCCAGTACTTC. This translates into CASGSGGGETQYF.

The genes are TRBV30 and TRBJ2-1; D is uncertain. Trimming shortened V by 4 bases and J by 4 bases, and 8 bases separated the two germline ends. Germline V gene lookup returns CDR1 GTSNPN and CDR2 SVGIG (reference sequence). The CDR3 runs 12 residues. CDR3 loop: CAWTDIYNEQFF. The CDR3 nucleotides are TGTGCCTGGACAGACATTTACAATGAGCAGTTCTTC.

J is TRBJ2-7 and V is TRBV7-9; D perhaps matches TRBD1 (6 bases). This CDR3 region has 15 residues. Germline values: CDR1 SEHNR, CDR2 FQNEAQ (reference sequence). V was shortened by 5 bases and J by 4 bases, with 18 bases between the two germline ends. The CDR3 sequence: CASSDDRFGRYEQYF. For the CDR3, the DNA is TGTGCCAGCAGCGACGACAGGTTCGGGCGGTACGAGCAGTACTTC. Looking up the rest from reference TRBV7-9 and TRBJ2-7 gives the full variable domain: DTGVSQNPRHKITKRGQNVTFRCDPISEHNRLYWYRQTLGQGPEFLTYFQNEAQLEKSRLLSDRFSAERPKGSFSTLEIQRTEQGDSAMYLCASSDDRFGRYEQYFGPGTRLTVT.

This sequence joins TRBV9 and TRBJ2-2; 9 nucleotides align to TRBD1. Germline lookup yields CDR1 SGDLS and CDR2 YYNGEE. There are 19 residues in the CDR3. The ends lost 4 bases at V and 0 bases at J; junction bases unmatched: 13. In DNA, the CDR3 is TGTGCCAGCAGCCCCCTAGCGTTAACAGGGGGCCCGAACACCGGGGAGCTGTTTTTT. It encodes CASSPLALTGGPNTGELFF. The full variable domain, with the rest looked up from reference TRBV9 and TRBJ2-2, is DSGVTQTPKHLITATGQRVTLRCSPRSGDLSVYWYQQSLDQGLQFLIQYYNGEERAKGNILERFSAQQFPDLHSELNLSSLELGDSALYFCASSPLALTGGPNTGELFFGEGSRLTVL.

A word on this clone: Different DNA sequences within this sample yield the same CDR3. The rearrangement uses TRBV5-1 and TRBJ2-1; 10 nucleotides agree with TRBD2. The junction had 2 bases not matched to a gene; V was cut back by 2 bases and J by 3 bases. In germline, CDR1 is SGHRS, CDR2 YFSETQ. The CDR3 sequence is 15 residues long. In nucleotides, the CDR3 is TGCGCCAGCAGCTTAGGACTAGCGGACTACAATGAGCAGTTCTTC. It translates to CASSLGLADYNEQFF.